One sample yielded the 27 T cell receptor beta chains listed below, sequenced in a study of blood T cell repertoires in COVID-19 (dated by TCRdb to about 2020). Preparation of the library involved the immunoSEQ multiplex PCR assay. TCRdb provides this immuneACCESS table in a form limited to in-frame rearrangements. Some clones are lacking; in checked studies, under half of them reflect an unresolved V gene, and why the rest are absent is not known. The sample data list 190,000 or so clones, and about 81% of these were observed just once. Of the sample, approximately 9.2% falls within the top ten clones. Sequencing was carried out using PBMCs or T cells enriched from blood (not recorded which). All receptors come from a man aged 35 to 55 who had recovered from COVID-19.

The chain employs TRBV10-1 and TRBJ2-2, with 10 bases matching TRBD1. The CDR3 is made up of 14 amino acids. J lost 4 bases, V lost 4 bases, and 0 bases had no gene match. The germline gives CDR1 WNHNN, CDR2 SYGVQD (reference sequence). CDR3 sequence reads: CASSGTGGTGELFF. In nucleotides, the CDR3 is TGCGCCAGCAGTGGGACAGGGGGCACCGGGGAGCTGTTTTTT.

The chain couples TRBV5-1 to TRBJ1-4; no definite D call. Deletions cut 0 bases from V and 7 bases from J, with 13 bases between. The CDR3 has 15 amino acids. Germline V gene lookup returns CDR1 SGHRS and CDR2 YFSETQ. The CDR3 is CASSLGGVVSEKLFF. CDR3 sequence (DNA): TGCGCCAGCAGCTTGGGGGGAGTAGTTAGTGAAAAACTGTTTTTT.

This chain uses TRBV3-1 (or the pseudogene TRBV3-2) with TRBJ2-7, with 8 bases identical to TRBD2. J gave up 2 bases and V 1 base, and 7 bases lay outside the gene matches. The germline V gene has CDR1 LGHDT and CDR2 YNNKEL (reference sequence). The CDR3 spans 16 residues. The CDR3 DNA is TGTGCCAGCAGCCAAGTGGAGCGGGGGAGTCCCTACGAGCAGTACTTC. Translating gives CASSQVERGSPYEQYF.

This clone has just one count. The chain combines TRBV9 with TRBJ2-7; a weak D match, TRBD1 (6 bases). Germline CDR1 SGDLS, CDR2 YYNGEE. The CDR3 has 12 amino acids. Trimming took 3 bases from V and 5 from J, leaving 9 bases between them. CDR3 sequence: CASSDPGDEQYF. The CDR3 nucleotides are TGTGCCAGCAGCGACCCAGGGGACGAGCAGTACTTC. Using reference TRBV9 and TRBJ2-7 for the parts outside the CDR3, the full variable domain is DSGVTQTPKHLITATGQRVTLRCSPRSGDLSVYWYQQSLDQGLQFLIQYYNGEERAKGNILERFSAQQFPDLHSELNLSSLELGDSALYFCASSDPGDEQYFGPGTRLTVT.

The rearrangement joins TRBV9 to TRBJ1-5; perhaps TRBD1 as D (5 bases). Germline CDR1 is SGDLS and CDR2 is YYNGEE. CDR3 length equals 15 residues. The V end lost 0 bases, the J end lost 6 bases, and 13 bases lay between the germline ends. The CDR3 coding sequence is TGTGCCAGCAGCGTAGAAGGGGCAGAGATTCAGCCCCAGCATTTT. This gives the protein CASSVEGAEIQPQHF.

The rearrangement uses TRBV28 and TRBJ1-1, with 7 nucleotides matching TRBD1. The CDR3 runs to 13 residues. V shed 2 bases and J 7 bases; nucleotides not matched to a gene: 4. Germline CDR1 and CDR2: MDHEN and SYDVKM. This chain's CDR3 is CASSLPTGREAFF. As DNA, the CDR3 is TGTGCCAGCAGTTTACCGACAGGGCGTGAAGCTTTCTTT.

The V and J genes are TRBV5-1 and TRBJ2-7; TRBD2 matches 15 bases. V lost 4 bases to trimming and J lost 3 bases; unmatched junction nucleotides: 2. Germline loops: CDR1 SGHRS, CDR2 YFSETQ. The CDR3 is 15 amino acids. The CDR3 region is CASSPGLAGGYEQYF. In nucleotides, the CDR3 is TGCGCCAGCAGCCCGGGACTAGCGGGAGGCTACGAGCAGTACTTC.

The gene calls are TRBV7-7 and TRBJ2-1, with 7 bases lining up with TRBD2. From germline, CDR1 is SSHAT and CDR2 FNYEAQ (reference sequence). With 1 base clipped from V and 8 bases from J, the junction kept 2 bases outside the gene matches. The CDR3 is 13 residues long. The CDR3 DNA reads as TGTGCCAGCAGCTTAGAGACTAGCTATGAGCAGTTCTTC. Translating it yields CASSLETSYEQFF.

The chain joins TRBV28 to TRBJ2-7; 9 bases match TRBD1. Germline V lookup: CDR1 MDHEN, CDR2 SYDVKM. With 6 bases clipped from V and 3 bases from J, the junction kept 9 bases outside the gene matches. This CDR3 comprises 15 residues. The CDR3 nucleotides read TGTGCCAGCAGGGGACAGGGCAGGGACAACTACGAGCAGTACTTC. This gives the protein CASRGQGRDNYEQYF.

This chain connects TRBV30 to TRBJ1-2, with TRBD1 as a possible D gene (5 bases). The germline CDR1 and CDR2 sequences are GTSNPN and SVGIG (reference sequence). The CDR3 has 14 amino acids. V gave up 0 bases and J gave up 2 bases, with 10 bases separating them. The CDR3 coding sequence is TGTGCCTGGAGTGTCGTGGGGGGAAACTATGGCTACACCTTC. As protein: CAWSVVGGNYGYTF.

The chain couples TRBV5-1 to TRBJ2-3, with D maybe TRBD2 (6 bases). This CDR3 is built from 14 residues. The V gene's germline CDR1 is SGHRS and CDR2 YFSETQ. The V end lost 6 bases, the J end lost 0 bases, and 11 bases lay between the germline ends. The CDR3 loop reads CASKEGISTDTQYF. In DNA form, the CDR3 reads TGCGCCAGCAAGGAGGGGATAAGCACAGATACGCAGTATTTT.

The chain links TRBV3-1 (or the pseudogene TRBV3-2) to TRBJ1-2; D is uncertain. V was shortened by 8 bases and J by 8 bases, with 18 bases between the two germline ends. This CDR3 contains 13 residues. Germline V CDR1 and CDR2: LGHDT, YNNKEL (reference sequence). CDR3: CASGERGAGGYTF. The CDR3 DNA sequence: TGTGCCAGCGGGGAGCGGGGAGCGGGGGGCTACACCTTC.

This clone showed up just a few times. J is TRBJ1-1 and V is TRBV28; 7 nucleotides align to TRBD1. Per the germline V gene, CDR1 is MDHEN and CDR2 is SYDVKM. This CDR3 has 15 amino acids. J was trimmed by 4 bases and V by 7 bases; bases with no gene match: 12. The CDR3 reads CASTTSGAGGTEAFF. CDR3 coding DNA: TGTGCCAGCACCACATCCGGGGCAGGGGGCACTGAAGCTTTCTTT.

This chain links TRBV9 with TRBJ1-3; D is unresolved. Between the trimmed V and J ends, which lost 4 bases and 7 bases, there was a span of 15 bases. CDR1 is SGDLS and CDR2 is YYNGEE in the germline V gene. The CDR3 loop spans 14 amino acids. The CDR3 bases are TGTGCCAGCAGCAGCAACCCCTCGGGGAACACCATATATTTT. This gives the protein CASSSNPSGNTIYF. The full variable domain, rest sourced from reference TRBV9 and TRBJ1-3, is DSGVTQTPKHLITATGQRVTLRCSPRSGDLSVYWYQQSLDQGLQFLIQYYNGEERAKGNILERFSAQQFPDLHSELNLSSLELGDSALYFCASSSNPSGNTIYFGEGSWLTVV.

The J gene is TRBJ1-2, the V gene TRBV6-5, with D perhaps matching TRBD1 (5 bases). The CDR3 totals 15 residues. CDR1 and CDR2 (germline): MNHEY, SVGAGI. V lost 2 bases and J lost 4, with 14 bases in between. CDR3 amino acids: CASSYEGTGSYGYTF. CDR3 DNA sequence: TGTGCCAGCAGTTACGAGGGGACTGGGAGCTATGGCTACACCTTC.

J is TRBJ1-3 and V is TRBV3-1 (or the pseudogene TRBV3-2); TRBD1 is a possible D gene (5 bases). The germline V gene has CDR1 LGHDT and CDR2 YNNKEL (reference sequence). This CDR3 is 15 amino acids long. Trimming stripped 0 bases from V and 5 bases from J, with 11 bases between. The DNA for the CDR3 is TGTGCCAGCAGCCAAGATCCAGGGATTCGAAACACCATATATTTT. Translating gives CASSQDPGIRNTIYF.

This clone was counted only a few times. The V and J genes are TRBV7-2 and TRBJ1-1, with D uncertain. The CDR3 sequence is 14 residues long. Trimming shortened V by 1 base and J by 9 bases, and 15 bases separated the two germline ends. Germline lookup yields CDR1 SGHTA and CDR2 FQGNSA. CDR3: CASSLGGGSAKAFF. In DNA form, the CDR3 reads TGTGCCAGCAGCTTAGGGGGAGGGTCAGCCAAAGCTTTCTTT.

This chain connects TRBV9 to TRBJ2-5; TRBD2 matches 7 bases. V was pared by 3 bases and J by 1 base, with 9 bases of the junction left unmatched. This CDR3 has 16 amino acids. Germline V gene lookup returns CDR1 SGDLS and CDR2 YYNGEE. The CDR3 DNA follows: TGTGCCAGCAGCGAGAATCGGGGGGTCAGCCAAGAGACCCAGTACTTC. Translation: CASSENRGVSQETQYF. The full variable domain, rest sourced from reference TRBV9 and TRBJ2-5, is DSGVTQTPKHLITATGQRVTLRCSPRSGDLSVYWYQQSLDQGLQFLIQYYNGEERAKGNILERFSAQQFPDLHSELNLSSLELGDSALYFCASSENRGVSQETQYFGPGTRLLVL.

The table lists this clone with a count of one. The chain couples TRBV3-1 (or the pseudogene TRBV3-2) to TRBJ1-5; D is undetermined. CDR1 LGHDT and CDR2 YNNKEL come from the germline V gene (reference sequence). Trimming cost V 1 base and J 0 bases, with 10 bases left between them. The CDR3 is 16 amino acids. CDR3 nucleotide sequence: TGTGCCAGCAGCCAAGGAAGCTGGTATAGCAATCAGCCCCAGCATTTT. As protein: CASSQGSWYSNQPQHF.

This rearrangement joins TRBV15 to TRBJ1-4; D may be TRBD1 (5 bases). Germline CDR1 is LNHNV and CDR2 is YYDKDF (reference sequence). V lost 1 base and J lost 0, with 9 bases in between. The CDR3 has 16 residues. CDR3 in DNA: TGTGCCACCAGCAGAGCGCAGGGTGCAACTAATGAAAAACTGTTTTTT. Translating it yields CATSRAQGATNEKLFF.

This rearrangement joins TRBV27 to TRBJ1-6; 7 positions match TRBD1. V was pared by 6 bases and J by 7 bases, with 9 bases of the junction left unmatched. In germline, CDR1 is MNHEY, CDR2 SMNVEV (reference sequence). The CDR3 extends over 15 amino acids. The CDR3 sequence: CASRMNRGINSPLHF. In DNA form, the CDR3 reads TGTGCCAGCAGGATGAACAGGGGAATAAATTCACCCCTCCACTTT.

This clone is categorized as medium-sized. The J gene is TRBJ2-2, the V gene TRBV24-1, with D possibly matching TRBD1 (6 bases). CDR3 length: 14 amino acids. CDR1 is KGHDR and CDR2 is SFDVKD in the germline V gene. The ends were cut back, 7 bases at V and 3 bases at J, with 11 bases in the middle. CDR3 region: CATRGNRDTGELFF. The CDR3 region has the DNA TGTGCCACCAGGGGGAACAGGGACACCGGGGAGCTGTTTTTT.

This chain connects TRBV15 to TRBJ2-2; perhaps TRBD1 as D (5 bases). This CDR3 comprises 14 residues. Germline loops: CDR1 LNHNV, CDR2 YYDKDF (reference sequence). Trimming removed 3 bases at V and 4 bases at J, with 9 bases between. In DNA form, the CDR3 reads TGTGCCACCAGCAGTCTGACAGTCACCGGGGAGCTGTTTTTT. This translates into CATSSLTVTGELFF.

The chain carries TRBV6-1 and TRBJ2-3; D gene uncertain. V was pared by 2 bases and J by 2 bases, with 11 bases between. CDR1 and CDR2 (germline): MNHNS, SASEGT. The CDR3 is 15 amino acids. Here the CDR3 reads CASSEFAVITDTQYF. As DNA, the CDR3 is TGTGCCAGCAGTGAATTCGCAGTTATCACAGATACGCAGTATTTT.

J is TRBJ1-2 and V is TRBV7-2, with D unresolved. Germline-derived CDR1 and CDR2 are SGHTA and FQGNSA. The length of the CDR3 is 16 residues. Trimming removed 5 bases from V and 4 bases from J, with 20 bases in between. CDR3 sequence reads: CASSGLRGSRGYGYTF. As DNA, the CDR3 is TGTGCCAGCAGCGGGTTGAGAGGGAGTAGAGGCTATGGCTACACCTTC.

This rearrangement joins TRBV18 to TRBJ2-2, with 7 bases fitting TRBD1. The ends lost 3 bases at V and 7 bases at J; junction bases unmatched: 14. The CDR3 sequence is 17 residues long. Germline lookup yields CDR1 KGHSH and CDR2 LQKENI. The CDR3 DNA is TGTGCCAGCTCACCGTCCCGACAGGGTTCGGGGATCGGGGAGCTGTTTTTT. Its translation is CASSPSRQGSGIGELFF. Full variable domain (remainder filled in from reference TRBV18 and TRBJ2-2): NAGVMQNPRHLVRRRGQEARLRCSPMKGHSHVYWYRQLPEEGLKFMVYLQKENIIDESGMPKERFSAEFPKEGPSILRIQQVVRGDSAAYFCASSPSRQGSGIGELFFGEGSRLTVL.

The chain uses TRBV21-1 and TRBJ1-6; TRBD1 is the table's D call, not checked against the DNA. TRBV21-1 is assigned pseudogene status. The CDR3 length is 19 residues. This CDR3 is CASSKKGTGGKPYNSPLHF. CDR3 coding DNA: TGTGCCAGCAGCAAAAAAGGGACAGGGGGCAAGCCCTATAATTCACCCCTCCACTTT.